This TCR beta chain derives from a study of T cells in localized non-small cell lung cancer. General observations from the study: Median around 56 top-100 tumor clones were shared with paired adjacent lung. Clonality peaked in uninvolved adjacent lung rather than tumor.

The CDR3 length is 18 residues. This clone showed up just a few times. What it binds is unknown. This table comes from immunoSEQ multiplex PCR, and its TCRdb copy is limited to in-frame clones, with some not included. The sample lists around 3,700 clones, about 22% occurring once. The gene calls are TRBV1 and TRBJ2-6; the D call TRBD1 from the table was never checked on the DNA. TRBV1 counts as a pseudogene. This TCR was sampled from a man between 18 and 49 years old with stage II lung adenocarcinoma. The source was lung tumor tissue, collected before any cancer treatment. CDR3: CASSRQGALGSGANVLTF. CDR3 sequence (DNA): TGCGCCAGCAGTCGACAGGGGGCGTTGGGCTCTGGGGCCAACGTCCTGACTTTC.